These 7 T cell receptor beta chains were all obtained from the same sample, sequenced in a study of cytomegalovirus exposure and HLA in healthy donors. PCR employed 60 Vbeta and 13 Jbeta primers. Measured with immunoSEQ multiplex PCR; TCRdb has only the in-frame clones, and not every one. The table includes about 170,000 clones, roughly 85% detected once. Sequenced sample: PBMCs. The source of these receptors is a boy aged 2 to 9 in good health and CMV-seronegative.

V is TRBV5-6 and J is TRBJ2-5; maybe TRBD1 (6 bases). Judging by the DNA end, TRBJ2-7 fits better; the J call may be wrong. The CDR3 sequence is 15 residues long. Germline V gives CDR1 SGHDT, CDR2 YYEEEE. The CDR3 is CASSPVRGSSYEQYF. The CDR3 DNA reads TGTGCCAGCAGCCCAGTTAGGGGGAGCTCCTACGAGCAGTACTTC.

This clone was seen a single time. The rearrangement joins TRBV5-6 to TRBJ1-1, with TRBD1 as a possible D gene (5 bases). The CDR3 spans 14 residues. V gave up 0 bases and J gave up 3 bases, with 9 bases separating them. Germline values: CDR1 SGHDT, CDR2 YYEEEE. The CDR3 loop is CASSLAGGDTEAFF. CDR3 coding DNA: TGTGCCAGCAGCTTGGCTGGGGGGGACACTGAAGCTTTCTTT.

The chain recombines TRBV5-1 with TRBJ2-7; TRBD1 aligns across 8 bases. V was pared by 4 bases and J by 4 bases, with 13 bases of the junction left unmatched. In germline, CDR1 is SGHRS, CDR2 YFSETQ. The length of the CDR3 is 16 residues. The CDR3 nucleotides are TGCGCCAGCAGCAGTAGGGCAGGGGGCGCCTCTTACGAGCAGTACTTC. Protein: CASSSRAGGASYEQYF. The variable domain in full, with the rest retrieved from reference TRBV5-1 and TRBJ2-7, is KAGVTQTPRYLIKTRGQQVTLSCSPISGHRSVSWYQQTPGQGLQFLFEYFSETQRNKGNFPGRFSGRQFSNSRSEMNVSTLELGDSALYLCASSSRAGGASYEQYFGPGTRLTVT.

The CDR3 sequence: CASSPRTRQSSYEQYV. The CDR3 DNA reads as TGTGCCAGCAGCCCTAGAACGCGACAGAGCTCCTACGAGCAGTACGTC. V and J are TRBV5-6 and TRBJ2-7; TRBD1 might be the D (5 bases). Trimming removed 4 bases from V and 0 bases from J, with 17 bases in between. Germline CDR1 and CDR2: SGHDT and YYEEEE. There are 16 residues in the CDR3.

The V and J genes are TRBV28 and TRBJ2-7; D might be TRBD1 (5 bases). V was shortened by 2 bases and J by 3 bases, with 11 bases between the two germline ends. The CDR3 loop spans 14 amino acids. Per the germline V gene, CDR1 is MDHEN and CDR2 is SYDVKM. The CDR3 DNA follows: TGTGCCAGCAGTTTAACAGGCATACGCTACGAGCAGTACTTC. It yields the protein CASSLTGIRYEQYF.

This clone has just a few counts. V is TRBV5-6 and J is TRBJ2-5, with TRBD1 as a possible D gene (5 bases). The J call may be faulty, since TRBJ2-7 better matches the DNA end. This CDR3 contains 13 residues. The germline V gene encodes CDR1 SGHDT and CDR2 YYEEEE. The CDR3 DNA reads as TGTGCCAGCAGCTTGGCCAGGGCGGACGAGCAGTACTTC. Its protein product is CASSLARADEQYF.

In this sample, this clone turned up once. V usage is TRBV7-2 and J usage is TRBJ1-2; weak D call: TRBD1 (5 bases). The CDR3 has 17 amino acids. The V end was cut by 5 bases, the J end by 0 bases, with 19 bases between. CDR1 SGHTA and CDR2 FQGNSA come from the germline V gene. The CDR3 nucleotides read TGTGCCAGCAGCCTCCGGCACAGGTTAATATCTAACTATGGCTACACCTTC. Protein sequence: CASSLRHRLISNYGYTF.